This entry lists 3 T cell receptor beta chains sequenced from one sample in a study of neurological immune-mediated disorders. TCRdb called the 5' RACE reads again in MiXCR, with one record for every CDR3 protein. This table has 31,000 or so distinct CDR3 sequences, roughly 1.6% appearing once. Sequences were obtained from PBMCs. Source of these receptors: a woman aged 25 to 45 with multiple sclerosis.

This clonotype was seen repeatedly, ten times or more. This chain joins TRBV4-2 and TRBJ1-6; D remains unclear. With 4 bases removed from V and 14 bases from J, the gap between germline ends came to 12 bases. CDR3 length equals 12 residues. The V gene's germline CDR1 is LGHNA and CDR2 YNFKEQ. The DNA of the CDR3 is TGTGCCAGCAGCCTGTCTTCTGGAACCCTCCACTTT. Translating gives CASSLSSGTLHF.

This clonotype was seen many times. The chain links TRBV5-1 to TRBJ1-6; D gene unclear. This CDR3 spans 13 amino acids. Germline CDR1 SGHRS, CDR2 YFSETQ. Trimming took 4 bases from V and 7 from J, leaving 9 bases between them. CDR3 region: CASSETGNSPLHF. CDR3 nucleotide sequence: TGCGCCAGCAGCGAGACGGGGAATTCACCCCTCCACTTT.

This clonotype was seen ten or more times. The chain has TRBV5-1 and TRBJ2-6; a weak D match, TRBD1 (5 bases). CDR3 size: 15 residues. Germline V gene lookup returns CDR1 SGHRS and CDR2 YFSETQ. Trimming took off 6 bases at V and 2 bases at J, with 12 bases between the two ends. CDR3 loop: CASTQSTAGANVLTF. CDR3 sequence (DNA): TGCGCCAGCACCCAATCGACAGCTGGGGCCAACGTCCTGACTTTC.